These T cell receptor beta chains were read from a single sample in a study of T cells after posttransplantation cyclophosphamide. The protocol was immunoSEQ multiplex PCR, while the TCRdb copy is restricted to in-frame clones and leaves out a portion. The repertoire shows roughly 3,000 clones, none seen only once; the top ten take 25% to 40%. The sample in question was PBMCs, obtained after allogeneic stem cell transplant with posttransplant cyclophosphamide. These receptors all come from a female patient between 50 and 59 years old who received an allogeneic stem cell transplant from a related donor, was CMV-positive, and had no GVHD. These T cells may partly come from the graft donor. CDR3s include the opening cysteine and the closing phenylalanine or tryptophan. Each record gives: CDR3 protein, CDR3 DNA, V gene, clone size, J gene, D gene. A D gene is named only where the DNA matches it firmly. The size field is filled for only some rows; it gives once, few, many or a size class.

CDR3aa: CASSFDRAARDTIYF; CDR3nt: TGTGCCAGCAGCTTCGACAGGGCGGCGCGGGACACCATATATTTT; v_gene: TRBV11-2; abundance: medium-sized; j_gene: TRBJ1-3; d_gene: TRBD1
CDR3aa: CASSRSGGFYEQYF; CDR3nt: TGTGCCAGCAGTCGTAGCGGGGGATTTTACGAGCAGTACTTC; v_gene: TRBV6-5; abundance: many; j_gene: TRBJ2-7; d_gene: TRBD2
CDR3aa: CASGVTGANTEAFF; CDR3nt: TGTGCCAGCGGGGTTACAGGAGCAAACACTGAAGCTTTCTTT; v_gene: TRBV6-5; abundance: many; j_gene: TRBJ1-1; d_gene: NA
CDR3aa: CASSLQAGRTDTQYF; CDR3nt: TGTGCCAGCAGCTTACAAGCGGGACGCACAGATACGCAGTATTTT; v_gene: TRBV7-7; abundance: few; j_gene: TRBJ2-3; d_gene: TRBD2
CDR3aa: CASPPSDTGELFF; CDR3nt: TGTGCCAGCCCCCCTTCGGACACCGGGGAGCTGTTTTTT; v_gene: TRBV6-6; abundance: many; j_gene: TRBJ2-2; d_gene: NA
CDR3aa: CASRLKGGVGASGSSAYNEQFF; CDR3nt: TGTGCCAGCAGGTTAAAAGGGGGTGTTGGCGCTAGCGGGAGTAGTGCCTACAATGAGCAGTTCTTC; v_gene: TRBV7-8; abundance: many; j_gene: TRBJ2-1; d_gene: TRBD2
CDR3aa: CASSKGYVSRTEHRGAVF; CDR3nt: TGTGCCAGCAGTAAAGGGTATGTTTCGCGGACCGAACACCGGGGAGCTGTTTTT; v_gene: TRBV27; abundance: NA; j_gene: TRBJ2-2; d_gene: NA
CDR3aa: CASSPAGGTGELFF; CDR3nt: TGTGCCAGTAGTCCGGCGGGAGGCACCGGGGAGCTGTTTTTT; v_gene: TRBV19; abundance: medium-sized; j_gene: TRBJ2-2; d_gene: TRBD2
CDR3aa: CASSLRLAGASEQYF; CDR3nt: TGTGCCAGCAGTTTGCGACTAGCGGGGGCCTCTGAGCAGTACTTC; v_gene: TRBV27; abundance: medium-sized; j_gene: TRBJ2-7; d_gene: TRBD2
CDR3aa: CASSFGQSSNEKLFF; CDR3nt: TGTGCCAGCAGCTTCGGACAGTCTTCTAATGAAAAACTGTTTTTT; v_gene: TRBV6-6; abundance: medium-sized; j_gene: TRBJ1-4; d_gene: NA
CDR3aa: CAISAGTSGGYEQYF; CDR3nt: TGTGCCATCAGTGCTGGGACTAGCGGGGGCTACGAGCAGTACTTC; v_gene: TRBV10-3; abundance: medium-sized; j_gene: TRBJ2-7; d_gene: TRBD2
CDR3aa: CASSLEGQGDGEAFF; CDR3nt: TGTGCCAGCAGCCTGGAGGGACAGGGGGATGGTGAAGCTTTCTTT; v_gene: TRBV7-8; abundance: many; j_gene: TRBJ1-1; d_gene: TRBD1
CDR3aa: CASSEYGGNTEAFF; CDR3nt: TGTGCCAGCAGTGAATACGGGGGGAACACTGAAGCTTTCTTT; v_gene: TRBV25-1; abundance: medium-sized; j_gene: TRBJ1-1; d_gene: NA
CDR3aa: CAWTRSSYNEQFF; CDR3nt: TGTGCCTGGACACGTAGCTCCTACAATGAGCAGTTCTTC; v_gene: TRBV30; abundance: many; j_gene: TRBJ2-1; d_gene: NA
CDR3aa: CASIKRLAGDNEQYF; CDR3nt: TGTGCCAGCATCAAACGACTAGCGGGAGATAACGAGCAGTACTTC; v_gene: TRBV5-5; abundance: many; j_gene: TRBJ2-7; d_gene: TRBD2
CDR3aa: CAISGEGETQYF; CDR3nt: TGTGCCATCAGTGGGGAGGGGGAGACCCAGTACTTC; v_gene: TRBV10-3; abundance: medium-sized; j_gene: TRBJ2-5; d_gene: TRBD2
CDR3aa: CASSYTSGGTEAFF; CDR3nt: TGTGCCAGCAGTTATACCTCGGGGGGGACTGAAGCTTTCTTT; v_gene: TRBV12-3/TRBV12-4; abundance: medium-sized; j_gene: TRBJ1-1; d_gene: NA
CDR3aa: CASSLVGTEINQPQHF; CDR3nt: TGTGCCAGCAGCTTAGTTGGGACAGAAATCAATCAGCCCCAGCATTTT; v_gene: TRBV7-2; abundance: few; j_gene: TRBJ1-5; d_gene: TRBD1
CDR3aa: CAISEGGQGLTMNTEAFF; CDR3nt: TGTGCCATCAGTGAAGGTGGACAGGGATTAACTATGAACACTGAAGCTTTCTTT; v_gene: TRBV10-3; abundance: many; j_gene: TRBJ1-1; d_gene: TRBD1
CDR3aa: CASQGAWETQYF; CDR3nt: TGTGCCTCACAGGGGGCTTGGGAGACCCAGTACTTC; v_gene: TRBV19; abundance: medium-sized; j_gene: TRBJ2-5; d_gene: TRBD1
CDR3aa: CASSYSRDNTEAFF; CDR3nt: TGTGCCAGCAGTTACTCGCGGGATAACACTGAAGCTTTCTTT; v_gene: TRBV6-5; abundance: many; j_gene: TRBJ1-1; d_gene: NA
CDR3aa: CASSLVGSSYNEQFF; CDR3nt: TGCGCCAGCAGCTTGGTGGGCAGCTCCTACAATGAGCAGTTCTTC; v_gene: TRBV5-1; abundance: medium-sized; j_gene: TRBJ2-1; d_gene: NA
CDR3aa: CASSSLVTGGTDTQYF; CDR3nt: TGTGCCAGCTCCTCTCTGGTGACAGGGGGCACAGATACGCAGTATTTT; v_gene: TRBV18; abundance: few; j_gene: TRBJ2-3; d_gene: TRBD1
CDR3aa: CASSRTGELFF; CDR3nt: TGTGCCAGCAGTCGGACCGGGGAGCTGTTTTTT; v_gene: TRBV12-3/TRBV12-4; abundance: many; j_gene: TRBJ2-2; d_gene: NA
CDR3aa: CASSGLVWDNEQFF; CDR3nt: TGTGCCAGCAGTGGACTAGTTTGGGACAATGAGCAGTTCTTC; v_gene: TRBV25-1; abundance: many; j_gene: TRBJ2-1; d_gene: NA
CDR3aa: CASSYSGGTEAFF; CDR3nt: TGTGCCAGCAGTTACTCGGGGGGAACTGAAGCTTTCTTT; v_gene: TRBV6-5; abundance: many; j_gene: TRBJ1-1; d_gene: NA
CDR3aa: CASSLFAGNEQFF; CDR3nt: TGTGCCAGCAGCCTTTTTGCCGGCAATGAGCAGTTCTTC; v_gene: TRBV6-5; abundance: many; j_gene: TRBJ2-1; d_gene: NA
CDR3aa: CASSLDYRTGELFF; CDR3nt: TGTGCCAGCAGCTTGGACTACCGGACCGGGGAGCTGTTTTTT; v_gene: TRBV5-6; abundance: many; j_gene: TRBJ2-2; d_gene: NA
CDR3aa: CASSLDLVGNQPQHF; CDR3nt: TGTGCCAGCAGCTTAGACCTGGTCGGGAATCAGCCCCAGCATTTT; v_gene: TRBV7-9; abundance: many; j_gene: TRBJ1-5; d_gene: NA
CDR3aa: CASSPEGRNAYEQYF; CDR3nt: TGTGCCAGCTCCCCCGAGGGGAGGAATGCCTACGAGCAGTACTTC; v_gene: TRBV18; abundance: many; j_gene: TRBJ2-7; d_gene: NA
CDR3aa: CASSFLAGYEQYF; CDR3nt: TGTGCCAGCAGTTTCCTAGCGGGCTACGAGCAGTACTTC; v_gene: TRBV6-6; abundance: medium-sized; j_gene: TRBJ2-7; d_gene: TRBD2
CDR3aa: CASSPLAPTDTQYF; CDR3nt: TGTGCCAGCAGTCCGCTAGCGCCCACAGATACGCAGTATTTT; v_gene: TRBV12-3/TRBV12-4; abundance: many; j_gene: TRBJ2-3; d_gene: NA
CDR3aa: CASSPTGQNQPQHF; CDR3nt: TGTGCCAGTAGTCCGACAGGGCAGAATCAGCCCCAGCATTTT; v_gene: TRBV19; abundance: medium-sized; j_gene: TRBJ1-5; d_gene: TRBD1
CDR3aa: CASRKDRGDQPQHF; CDR3nt: TGTGCCAGCAGAAAAGACAGGGGCGATCAGCCCCAGCATTTT; v_gene: TRBV27; abundance: many; j_gene: TRBJ1-5; d_gene: TRBD1
CDR3aa: CASSLGGAPATNEKLFF; CDR3nt: TGTGCCAGCAGTTTAGGGGGCGCTCCGGCGACTAATGAAAAACTGTTTTTT; v_gene: TRBV28; abundance: medium-sized; j_gene: TRBJ1-4; d_gene: NA
CDR3aa: CATGPGLPNYNEQFF; CDR3nt: TGTGCCACCGGCCCGGGACTCCCTAATTACAATGAGCAGTTCTTC; v_gene: TRBV24-1; abundance: many; j_gene: TRBJ2-1; d_gene: NA
CDR3aa: CASSLEAQAGNTIYF; CDR3nt: TGTGCCAGCAGCTTGGAGGCCCAGGCTGGAAACACCATATATTTT; v_gene: TRBV7-3; abundance: NA; j_gene: TRBJ1-3; d_gene: NA
CDR3aa: CASSAASGAGNTIYF; CDR3nt: TGTGCCAGCAGCGCAGCTTCGGGGGCTGGAAACACCATATATTTT; v_gene: TRBV7-2; abundance: medium-sized; j_gene: TRBJ1-3; d_gene: NA
CDR3aa: CAWSGLTDTQYF; CDR3nt: TGTGCCTGGTCGGGACTCACAGATACGCAGTATTTT; v_gene: TRBV30; abundance: NA; j_gene: TRBJ2-3; d_gene: NA
CDR3aa: CASSLDGRRTGTDTQYF; CDR3nt: TGTGCCAGCAGCTTGGATGGGCGACGGACAGGCACAGATACGCAGTATTTT; v_gene: TRBV5-8; abundance: many; j_gene: TRBJ2-3; d_gene: NA
CDR3aa: CSAGLRREQYF; CDR3nt: TGCAGTGCCGGACTCCGCCGCGAGCAGTACTTC; v_gene: TRBV20-1; abundance: NA; j_gene: TRBJ2-7; d_gene: NA
CDR3aa: CASSPPVQGDQPQHF; CDR3nt: TGTGCCAGCTCACCACCGGTGCAGGGGGATCAGCCCCAGCATTTT; v_gene: TRBV18; abundance: many; j_gene: TRBJ1-5; d_gene: TRBD1
CDR3aa: CASSASGFLYEQYF; CDR3nt: TGCGCCAGCAGCGCTTCCGGGTTCCTATACGAGCAGTACTTC; v_gene: TRBV5-1; abundance: medium-sized; j_gene: TRBJ2-7; d_gene: NA
CDR3aa: CASSHRLAGGPDTQYF; CDR3nt: TGTGCCAGCAGCCACCGACTAGCGGGAGGGCCAGATACGCAGTATTTT; v_gene: TRBV7-3; abundance: many; j_gene: TRBJ2-3; d_gene: TRBD2
CDR3aa: CASSRQGFNYGYTF; CDR3nt: TGTGCCAGCAGCCGACAGGGCTTTAACTATGGCTACACCTTC; v_gene: TRBV7-9; abundance: many; j_gene: TRBJ1-2; d_gene: TRBD1
CDR3aa: CASSLSLGRGGRDYSYEQYF; CDR3nt: TGTGCCAGCAGTTTATCTCTCGGACGTGGCGGGAGGGATTATTCCTACGAGCAGTACTTC; v_gene: TRBV28; abundance: medium-sized; j_gene: TRBJ2-7; d_gene: TRBD2
CDR3aa: CASGLAPQISYNEQFF; CDR3nt: TGTGCTAGTGGTTTGGCCCCACAGATCTCCTACAATGAGCAGTTCTTC; v_gene: TRBV12-5; abundance: medium-sized; j_gene: TRBJ2-1; d_gene: NA
CDR3aa: CASSWAGTGSNEKLFF; CDR3nt: TGTGCCAGCAGCTGGGCCGGGACAGGGTCGAATGAAAAACTGTTTTTT; v_gene: TRBV5-4; abundance: many; j_gene: TRBJ1-4; d_gene: TRBD1
CDR3aa: CASSPSSSGSIRDTQYF; CDR3nt: TGTGCCAGCAGCCCTAGCAGTAGCGGGAGTATCCGAGATACGCAGTATTTT; v_gene: TRBV4-2; abundance: medium-sized; j_gene: TRBJ2-3; d_gene: TRBD2
CDR3aa: CSVGGNGRGGEPQHF; CDR3nt: TGCAGCGTGGGTGGAAATGGACGCGGAGGGGAGCCCCAGCATTTT; v_gene: TRBV29-1; abundance: many; j_gene: TRBJ1-5; d_gene: NA
CDR3aa: CASTRDRAAEGYTF; CDR3nt: TGTGCCAGCACCCGGGACAGGGCGGCGGAAGGCTACACCTTC; v_gene: TRBV27; abundance: many; j_gene: TRBJ1-2; d_gene: TRBD1
CDR3aa: CASSLLAGEQETQYF; CDR3nt: TGCGCCAGCAGCCTGCTAGCGGGAGAACAAGAGACCCAGTACTTC; v_gene: TRBV4-1; abundance: large; j_gene: TRBJ2-5; d_gene: TRBD2